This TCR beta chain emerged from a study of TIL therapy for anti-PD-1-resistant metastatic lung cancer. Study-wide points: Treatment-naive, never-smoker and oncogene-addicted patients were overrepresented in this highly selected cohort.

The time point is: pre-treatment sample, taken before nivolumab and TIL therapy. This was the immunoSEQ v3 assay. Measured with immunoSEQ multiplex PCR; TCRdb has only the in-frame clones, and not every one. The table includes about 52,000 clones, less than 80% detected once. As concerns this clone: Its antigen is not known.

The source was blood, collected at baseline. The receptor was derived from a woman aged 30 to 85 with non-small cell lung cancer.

The CDR3 DNA is TGTGCCAGCAGCTTGGGGAGTTTGGGCTACACCTTC. This sequence encodes CASSLGSLGYTF. This rearrangement joins TRBV5-6 to TRBJ1-2; D uncertain. This CDR3 region has 12 residues. V was clipped by 0 bases and J by 8 bases, with 8 bases between them. CDR1 SGHDT and CDR2 YYEEEE come from the germline V gene.